The 25 T cell receptor beta chains listed next were all sequenced from one sample in a study of T cells after posttransplantation cyclophosphamide. TCRdb keeps only in-frame clones here, not all; method: immunoSEQ multiplex PCR. The sample consists of roughly 14,000 clones, roughly 80% of them appearing once. Methotrexate plus calcineurin inhibitor accompanied controls' myeloablative marrow transplants; sampling was 1 year later. This material consisted of PBMCs, taken 371 days after allogeneic stem cell transplant with calcineurin inhibitor and methotrexate. Receptor source: a male patient between 18 and 35 years old who received an allogeneic stem cell transplant from a related donor, was CMV-positive, and had no GVHD. Some T cells may have originated in the graft donor.

V gene TRBV4-2 combines with J gene TRBJ2-3; D remains unclear. The CDR3 extends over 12 amino acids. V shed 3 bases and J shed 5 bases, with 6 bases lying between them. The germline CDR1 and CDR2 sequences are LGHNA and YNFKEQ. The CDR3 here is CASSQSGDTQYF. CDR3 nucleotides: TGTGCCAGCAGCCAGTCCGGAGATACGCAGTATTTT.

V is TRBV11-2 and J is TRBJ2-7, with 7 bases matching TRBD2. J lost 2 bases, V lost 1 base, and 5 bases had no gene match. The germline gives CDR1 SGHAT, CDR2 FQNNGV. The CDR3 is 15 amino acids. The CDR3 DNA sequence: TGTGCCAGCAGCTTAGGTCAGCGGGGCCCCTACGAGCAGTACTTC. The encoded protein is CASSLGQRGPYEQYF.

The V gene is TRBV7-9, the J gene TRBJ1-3, with 8 bases lining up with TRBD1. Germline V gene sequence: CDR1 SEHNR, CDR2 FQNEAQ (reference sequence). This CDR3 spans 14 amino acids. V lost 3 bases to trimming and J lost 2 bases; unmatched junction nucleotides: 0. CDR3 nucleotides: TGTGCCAGCAGCTTGGGACAGGCTGGAAACACCATATATTTT. Its protein product is CASSLGQAGNTIYF.

The rearrangement joins TRBV11-2 to TRBJ1-2, with D possibly matching TRBD1 (5 bases). From germline, CDR1 is SGHAT and CDR2 FQNNGV. This CDR3 contains 17 residues. The germline V and J ends were trimmed by 10 bases and 2 bases, with 26 bases remaining between them. For the CDR3, the DNA is TGTGCCACTTCGGCGGGGGGAGTACAGGCTTTCAACTATGGCTACACCTTC. It encodes CATSAGGVQAFNYGYTF.

The chain combines TRBV29-1 with TRBJ2-3; D is ambiguous. CDR1 is SQVTM and CDR2 is ANQGSEA in the germline V gene. CDR3 length equals 14 residues. V was clipped by 1 base and J by 1 base, with 9 bases between them. CDR3 bases: TGCAGCGTTGAAGGCCAGTCCGGCACAGATACGCAGTATTTT. This translates into CSVEGQSGTDTQYF.

J is TRBJ1-2 and V is TRBV18; 10 bases align to TRBD1. Germline V lookup: CDR1 KGHSH, CDR2 LQKENI. The J segment lost 7 bases and the V segment lost 3 bases, leaving 5 bases of the junction unmatched. The CDR3 contains 14 residues. The CDR3 coding sequence is TGTGCCAGCTCACCCTTCCGGGACAGGGGTGGCTACACCTTC. Residues: CASSPFRDRGGYTF.

V gene TRBV6-5 combines with J gene TRBJ2-3; the match to TRBD2 covers 11 bases. Germline loops: CDR1 MNHEY, CDR2 SVGAGI. V trimming: 8 bases; J trimming: 6 bases; junction bases outside the gene matches: 7. This CDR3 has 14 amino acids. CDR3 DNA: TGTGCCAGCTCCCTAGCGGGAGGTCGCGATACGCAGTATTTT. It codes for CASSLAGGRDTQYF.

V usage is TRBV2 and J usage is TRBJ1-5, with 7 positions matching TRBD1. Germline CDR1 SNHLY, CDR2 FYNNEI. This CDR3 comprises 14 residues. V was clipped by 5 bases and J by 6 bases; unmatched bases: 7. The DNA of the CDR3 is TGTGCCAGCAGTCCAGGGGGGAGTCGTCAGCCCCAGCATTTT. This encodes CASSPGGSRQPQHF.

The chain carries TRBV4-3 and TRBJ2-3; D gene unclear. Trimming stripped 4 bases from V and 2 bases from J, with 16 bases between. The CDR3 is 16 amino acids. Germline-derived CDR1 and CDR2 are LGHNA and YSLEER. CDR3 sequence (DNA): TGCGCCAGCAGCCCCACGCGCCAGGCCTACACAGATACGCAGTATTTT. It translates to CASSPTRQAYTDTQYF.

The chain links TRBV30 to TRBJ1-4; a possible D gene is TRBD1 (5 bases). The V and J ends lost 0 bases and 10 bases respectively, with 9 bases between them. CDR3 size: 12 residues. Germline-derived CDR1 and CDR2 are GTSNPN and SVGIG (reference sequence). CDR3 sequence (DNA): TGTGCCTGGAGTGTAGTGGGGGGAAAACTGTTTTTT. Its translation is CAWSVVGGKLFF.

This sequence joins TRBV7-2 and TRBJ2-1, with 11 positions matching TRBD1. J gave up 9 bases and V 5 bases, and 6 bases lay outside the gene matches. The CDR3 loop spans 14 amino acids. The germline V gene encodes CDR1 SGHTA and CDR2 FQGNSA. The CDR3 sequence is CASSLGDRGSEQFF. CDR3 coding DNA: TGTGCCAGCAGCCTGGGGGACAGGGGGAGTGAGCAGTTCTTC. Looking up the rest from reference TRBV7-2 and TRBJ2-1 gives the full variable domain: GAGVSQSPSNKVTEKGKDVELRCDPISGHTALYWYRQSLGQGLEFLIYFQGNSAPDKSGLPSDRFSAERTGGSVSTLTIQRTQQEDSAVYLCASSLGDRGSEQFFGPGTRLTVL.

The DNA for the CDR3 is TGTGCCAGCAAATTTAAGACAGGGGGACCCAACAGTGAGCAGTTCTTC. This encodes CASKFKTGGPNSEQFF. The chain links TRBV11-2 to TRBJ2-1; 9 bases are shared with TRBD1. The V segment lost 7 bases and the J segment 9 bases; nucleotides outside the gene matches: 16. This CDR3 has 16 amino acids. Germline V gene sequence: CDR1 SGHAT, CDR2 FQNNGV.

The chain uses TRBV9 and TRBJ2-3; TRBD2 matches 8 bases. The germline CDR1 and CDR2 sequences are SGDLS and YYNGEE. The CDR3 runs to 19 residues. J was trimmed by 5 bases and V by 4 bases; bases with no gene match: 21. CDR3 loop: CASSLSGTRMVAHRDTQYF. CDR3 DNA: TGTGCCAGCAGCTTGTCCGGGACTAGGATGGTAGCACATCGAGATACGCAGTATTTT.

This clone turned up a few times. The J gene is TRBJ2-3, the V gene TRBV28; TRBD1 is a possible D gene (5 bases). Trimming left V 11 bases short and J 9 bases short, with 15 bases between. The CDR3 is made up of 11 amino acids. Per the germline V gene, CDR1 is MDHEN and CDR2 is SYDVKM. Here the CDR3 reads CAGQKGTTQYF. In DNA form, the CDR3 reads TGTGCCGGACAAAAGGGTACCACGCAGTATTTT.

The V and J genes are TRBV7-8 and TRBJ1-5; 8 bases map to TRBD1. CDR3 length equals 16 residues. Looked up from germline, CDR1 is SGHVS and CDR2 is FQNEAQ. Trimming at V came to 2 bases and at J to 4 bases, leaving 7 bases not matched to a gene. CDR3 amino acids: CASSLSGQGLNQPQHF. CDR3 nucleotide sequence: TGTGCCAGCAGCTTATCTGGACAGGGTCTTAATCAGCCCCAGCATTTT. Full variable domain (remainder filled in from reference TRBV7-8 and TRBJ1-5): GAGVSQSPRYKVAKRGQDVALRCDPISGHVSLFWYQQALGQGPEFLTYFQNEAQLDKSGLPSDRFFAERPEGSVSTLKIQRTQQEDSAVYLCASSLSGQGLNQPQHFGDGTRLSIL.

CDR3 residues: CASSLVQAGANVLTF. CDR3 sequence (DNA): TGTGCCAGCAGCTTGGTACAGGCCGGGGCCAACGTCCTGACTTTC. V and J are TRBV5-4 and TRBJ2-6, with a weak D call TRBD1 (5 bases). Germline CDR1 reads SGHNT; CDR2 reads YYREEE (reference sequence). The CDR3 loop spans 15 amino acids. V lost 0 bases and J 4 bases, leaving 8 bases between the germline ends.

The CDR3 is CAISEEAGGLGEQFF. As DNA, the CDR3 is TGTGCCATCAGTGAGGAGGCGGGAGGTCTCGGTGAGCAGTTCTTC. The chain employs TRBV10-3 and TRBJ2-1; 8 nucleotides line up with TRBD2. The V segment lost 2 bases and the J segment 9 bases; nucleotides outside the gene matches: 9. Germline assignment: CDR1 ENHRY and CDR2 SYGVKD. The CDR3 runs to 15 residues.

This chain links TRBV11-3 with TRBJ2-2; 7 bases align to TRBD2. The CDR3 is made up of 14 amino acids. Trimming cost V 5 bases and J 13 bases; bases outside gene matches: 13. Germline CDR1 and CDR2: SGHNT and YENEEA. The CDR3 is CASSERDGFGGLFF. The CDR3 DNA reads as TGTGCCAGCAGCGAGCGGGACGGGTTCGGCGGGCTGTTTTTT.

This clone was seen just once. V usage is TRBV5-1 and J usage is TRBJ1-2, with 7 bases that match TRBD1. V shed 3 bases and J 0 bases; nucleotides not matched to a gene: 11. The CDR3 runs 17 residues. In germline, CDR1 is SGHRS, CDR2 YFSETQ. The CDR3 DNA sequence: TGCGCCAGCAGCTCAAGCCAACGACAGGGCGCTAACTATGGCTACACCTTC. Translation gives CASSSSQRQGANYGYTF. The variable domain in full, completed from reference TRBV5-1 and TRBJ1-2, reads KAGVTQTPRYLIKTRGQQVTLSCSPISGHRSVSWYQQTPGQGLQFLFEYFSETQRNKGNFPGRFSGRQFSNSRSEMNVSTLELGDSALYLCASSSSQRQGANYGYTFGSGTRLTVV.

The chain joins TRBV7-2 to TRBJ1-1; unclear D gene. Germline-derived CDR1 and CDR2 are SGHTA and FQGNSA. The CDR3 is 13 residues long. Trimming removed 7 bases from V and 6 bases from J, with 15 bases in between. The CDR3 DNA sequence: TGTGCCAGCACCCCATTCCTCGGAGCTGAAGCTTTCTTT. As protein: CASTPFLGAEAFF.

CDR3 residues: CASSATGTRSTDTQYF. The CDR3 coding sequence is TGTGCCAGCAGCGCAACCGGGACTCGAAGCACAGATACGCAGTATTTT. This chain uses TRBV9 with TRBJ2-3, with D possibly matching TRBD2 (6 bases). The germline gives CDR1 SGDLS, CDR2 YYNGEE. This CDR3 is built from 16 residues. Trimming removed 3 bases from V and 0 bases from J, with 14 bases in between.

The J gene is TRBJ1-5, the V gene TRBV5-4; 9 nucleotides agree with TRBD1. The CDR3 length is 16 residues. The germline CDR1 and CDR2 sequences are SGHNT and YYREEE (reference sequence). Germline trimming cut 3 bases from V and 1 base from J; bases unmatched to any gene: 5. This CDR3 reads CASSSWGTGSNQPQHF. The CDR3 bases are TGTGCCAGCAGCTCTTGGGGGACAGGGAGCAATCAGCCCCAGCATTTT.

V and J are TRBV19 and TRBJ1-1, with D possibly matching TRBD1 (5 bases). V lost 6 bases and J 0 bases, leaving 17 bases between the germline ends. The CDR3 consists of 16 residues. CDR1 LNHDA and CDR2 SQIVND come from the germline V gene (reference sequence). The DNA for the CDR3 is TGTGCCAGTAGCAAAGGAACGGGGGGGATGAACACTGAAGCTTTCTTT. Its protein is CASSKGTGGMNTEAFF.

This chain joins TRBV7-2 and TRBJ1-2, with a weak D call TRBD1 (5 bases). The CDR3 runs 15 residues. The V end lost 1 base, the J end lost 4 bases, and 13 bases lay between the germline ends. Germline assignment: CDR1 SGHTA and CDR2 FQGNSA. CDR3 bases: TGTGCCAGCAGCTTAGAAGGACGGGGGGTCTATGGCTACACCTTC. Its protein is CASSLEGRGVYGYTF.

In its sample, this clone was seen once. The V gene is TRBV19, the J gene TRBJ2-1; 11 nucleotides match TRBD2. Germline loops: CDR1 LNHDA, CDR2 SQIVND (reference sequence). V lost 3 bases to trimming and J lost 9 bases; unmatched junction nucleotides: 10. The CDR3 runs to 16 residues. CDR3: CASSMQTSGISREQFF. CDR3 sequence (DNA): TGTGCCAGTAGTATGCAGACTAGCGGGATAAGTCGTGAGCAGTTCTTC.